This is a list of T cell receptor beta chains from one sample in a study of PD-1 blockade in classical Hodgkin lymphoma. Some clones are missing from TCRdb's copy, which holds only in-frame ones; the method was immunoSEQ multiplex PCR. Here the sample spans about 94,000 clones, 80% to 90% being singletons. The material was peripheral blood mononuclear cells (PBMCs), obtained before the second cycle of nivolumab. The receptors stem from a human donor with classical Hodgkin lymphoma. The CDR3 runs from the conserved cysteine through the conserved F or W. Fields, in order: V gene, J gene, clone size, D gene, CDR3 DNA, CDR3 protein. A D gene is named only where the DNA matches it firmly. Expanded clones get a size class; other rows say once, few or many, or leave the size out.

V gene: TRBV5-1; J gene: TRBJ2-1; clone size: NA; D gene: TRBD2; CDR3 DNA: TGCGCCAGCAGCTCTGTAGCGGGAATGGATGAGCAGTTCTTC; CDR3 protein: CASSSVAGMDEQFF
V gene: TRBV27; J gene: TRBJ1-4; clone size: once; D gene: TRBD1; CDR3 DNA: TGTGCCAGCAGGCGCACCGGACAGGCAACTAATGAAAAACTGTTTTTT; CDR3 protein: CASRRTGQATNEKLFF
V gene: TRBV27; J gene: TRBJ2-1; clone size: NA; D gene: NA; CDR3 DNA: TGTGCCAGCAGTCCCTTGACTAGTCCTTGGGAGCAGTTCTTC; CDR3 protein: CASSPLTSPWEQFF
V gene: TRBV7-9; J gene: TRBJ2-7; clone size: few; D gene: TRBD1; CDR3 DNA: TGTGCCAGCAGCCAAGACAGGGGTAGGTTTCACGAGCAGTACTTC; CDR3 protein: CASSQDRGRFHEQYF
V gene: TRBV2; J gene: TRBJ1-5; clone size: NA; D gene: TRBD1; CDR3 DNA: TGTGCCAGCAGAGGGGACAGACTTAGCAATCAGCCCCAGCATTTT; CDR3 protein: CASRGDRLSNQPQHF
V gene: TRBV4-1; J gene: TRBJ2-1; clone size: NA; D gene: NA; CDR3 DNA: TGCGCCAGCAGCCTTATCGGGACGCCCGCTACTTACAATGAGCAGTTCTTC; CDR3 protein: CASSLIGTPATYNEQFF
V gene: TRBV13; J gene: TRBJ2-3; clone size: NA; D gene: TRBD1; CDR3 DNA: TGTGCCAGCTCAGGGACAGGGGTGGAAGATACGCAGTATTTT; CDR3 protein: CASSGTGVEDTQYF
V gene: TRBV7-9; J gene: TRBJ1-3; clone size: NA; D gene: NA; CDR3 DNA: TGTGCCAGCAGCTGGGGAGTTGGAAACACCATATATTTT; CDR3 protein: CASSWGVGNTIYF
V gene: TRBV4-1; J gene: TRBJ2-2; clone size: NA; D gene: NA; CDR3 DNA: TGCGCCAGCAGCCAAGAGAATCGACTAACGAACACCGGGGAGCTGTTTTTT; CDR3 protein: CASSQENRLTNTGELFF
V gene: TRBV6-6; J gene: TRBJ2-5; clone size: NA; D gene: TRBD2; CDR3 DNA: TGTGCCAGCAGTTTTTGGGAGGGCCATTTGGAGACCCAGTACTTC; CDR3 protein: CASSFWEGHLETQYF
V gene: TRBV5-1; J gene: TRBJ2-2; clone size: once; D gene: TRBD2; CDR3 DNA: TGCGCCAGCAGCCCGCTCGGACTAGCGGGAGCTAAGGTCGGGGAGCTGTTTTTT; CDR3 protein: CASSPLGLAGAKVGELFF
V gene: TRBV5-1; J gene: TRBJ2-5; clone size: NA; D gene: NA; CDR3 DNA: TGCGCCAGCAGCTTGGGTGTGGAGACCCAGTACTTC; CDR3 protein: CASSLGVETQYF
V gene: TRBV29-1; J gene: TRBJ2-1; clone size: once; D gene: NA; CDR3 DNA: TGCAGCGTGTCGACTCTTAATGAGCAGTTCTTC; CDR3 protein: CSVSTLNEQFF
V gene: TRBV7-2; J gene: TRBJ2-3; clone size: NA; D gene: NA; CDR3 DNA: TGTGCCCGCCGGGACGCCGCCACAGATACGCAGTATTTT; CDR3 protein: CARRDAATDTQYF
V gene: TRBV11-2; J gene: TRBJ2-3; clone size: NA; D gene: TRBD2; CDR3 DNA: TGTGCCAGCAGCTTAGGACTAGCGGGATATAGGACAGATACGCAGTATTTT; CDR3 protein: CASSLGLAGYRTDTQYF
V gene: TRBV29-1; J gene: TRBJ1-1; clone size: NA; D gene: NA; CDR3 DNA: TGCAGCGCCAGTCCCCGATTAGGCACTGAAGCTTTCTTT; CDR3 protein: CSASPRLGTEAFF
V gene: TRBV4-1; J gene: TRBJ2-1; clone size: NA; D gene: NA; CDR3 DNA: TGCGCCAGCAGCCAAGGTGTGAACAATGAGCAGTTCTTC; CDR3 protein: CASSQGVNNEQFF
V gene: TRBV28; J gene: TRBJ2-5; clone size: NA; D gene: NA; CDR3 DNA: TGTGCCAGCAAGTACAGCAAGCTGCAAGAGACCCAGTACTTC; CDR3 protein: CASKYSKLQETQYF
V gene: TRBV6-5; J gene: TRBJ1-5; clone size: NA; D gene: NA; CDR3 DNA: TGTGCCAGCAGTCAATCGTCCTGGACTCAGCCCCAGCATTTT; CDR3 protein: CASSQSSWTQPQHF
V gene: TRBV25-1; J gene: TRBJ2-5; clone size: NA; D gene: NA; CDR3 DNA: TGTGCCAGCAGTGGGGCTTTAGGGCGGGGGACCCAGTACTTC; CDR3 protein: CASSGALGRGTQYF
V gene: TRBV11-2; J gene: TRBJ1-6; clone size: NA; D gene: NA; CDR3 DNA: TGTGCCAGCAGCTCCTTCTCGGCGCGCCGGTATAATTCACCCCTCCACTTT; CDR3 protein: CASSSFSARRYNSPLHF
V gene: TRBV5-6; J gene: TRBJ2-3; clone size: NA; D gene: NA; CDR3 DNA: TGTGCCAGCAGCTTGGCCGGGGCCGAGGATACGCAGTATTTT; CDR3 protein: CASSLAGAEDTQYF
V gene: TRBV11-1; J gene: TRBJ1-1; clone size: NA; D gene: NA; CDR3 DNA: TGTGCCAGCAGCGCCAGGGGTCGGGACACTGAAGCTTTCTTT; CDR3 protein: CASSARGRDTEAFF
V gene: TRBV19; J gene: TRBJ2-1; clone size: NA; D gene: TRBD2; CDR3 DNA: TGTGCCAGTAGCTGGAGCGGGAGCTCCTACAATGAGCAGTTCTTC; CDR3 protein: CASSWSGSSYNEQFF
V gene: TRBV6-5; J gene: TRBJ2-7; clone size: NA; D gene: TRBD1; CDR3 DNA: TGTGCCAGCAAGCGGACAGGATTAGGCTACGAGCAGTACTTC; CDR3 protein: CASKRTGLGYEQYF
V gene: TRBV11-3; J gene: TRBJ2-7; clone size: once; D gene: NA; CDR3 DNA: TGTGCCAGCAGCGCGGGGCGGGGACGGGAGCAGTACTTC; CDR3 protein: CASSAGRGREQYF
V gene: TRBV19; J gene: TRBJ1-4; clone size: once; D gene: NA; CDR3 DNA: TGTGCCAGCGCACCCGGGGGGCTTTATAATGAAAAACTGTTTTTT; CDR3 protein: CASAPGGLYNEKLFF
V gene: TRBV7-2; J gene: TRBJ2-3; clone size: NA; D gene: NA; CDR3 DNA: TGTGCCAGCAGCTTAGGCACAGATACGCAGTATTTT; CDR3 protein: CASSLGTDTQYF
V gene: TRBV7-6; J gene: TRBJ1-6; clone size: once; D gene: NA; CDR3 DNA: TGTGCCAGCAGCTTAGCCCCGGGAGATAGGGGTTCACCCCTCCACTTT; CDR3 protein: CASSLAPGDRGSPLHF
V gene: TRBV30; J gene: TRBJ2-5; clone size: NA; D gene: NA; CDR3 DNA: TGTGCCTGGAGACCAAGACAGGTAGTGGGGGAGACCCAGTACTTC; CDR3 protein: CAWRPRQVVGETQYF
V gene: TRBV7-9; J gene: TRBJ2-4; clone size: NA; D gene: NA; CDR3 DNA: TGTGCCAGCAGCTCCGAGAGTCCCAAAAACATTCAGTACTTC; CDR3 protein: CASSSESPKNIQYF
V gene: TRBV7-8; J gene: TRBJ2-1; clone size: NA; D gene: NA; CDR3 DNA: TGTGCCAGCCATATCGGGTATGAGCAGTTCTTC; CDR3 protein: CASHIGYEQFF
V gene: TRBV18; J gene: TRBJ2-5; clone size: NA; D gene: NA; CDR3 DNA: TGTGCCAGCTCTGATAGGCGGGAGACCCAGTACTTC; CDR3 protein: CASSDRRETQYF
V gene: TRBV28; J gene: TRBJ1-5; clone size: NA; D gene: NA; CDR3 DNA: TGTGCCAGCAGTTCGTTACAGGGTGCGCCCCAGCATTTT; CDR3 protein: CASSSLQGAPQHF